These 26 T cell receptor beta chains share one sample of origin, sequenced in a study of blood T cell repertoires in COVID-19. Sequencing was performed with immunoSEQ multiplex PCR; in TCRdb, only in-frame clones are kept and a portion is missing. The data contain over 200,000 clones, 88% of them singletons. Sequencing input: PBMCs or T cells enriched from blood (not recorded which). These receptors came from a woman aged 40 to 50 with acute COVID-19.

The chain carries TRBV20-1 and TRBJ1-3; D might be TRBD1 (5 bases). V dropped 3 bases and J dropped 4 bases, with 13 bases sitting between them. The CDR3 totals 14 residues. CDR1 DFQATT and CDR2 SNEGSKA come from the germline V gene (reference sequence). The CDR3 sequence: CSASAGVAGNTIYF. The CDR3 DNA reads as TGCAGTGCTAGTGCGGGGGTCGCCGGAAACACCATATATTTT.

V gene TRBV14 combines with J gene TRBJ2-7; 11 bases align to TRBD2. Trimming at V came to 1 base and at J to 6 bases, leaving 8 bases not matched to a gene. Germline CDR1 reads SGHDN; CDR2 reads FVKESK. There are 16 residues in the CDR3. The CDR3 bases are TGTGCCAGCAGCCAAGCGGGTAGCGGGAGGGCAGGCGAGCAGTACGTC. Protein: CASSQAGSGRAGEQYV.

This chain connects TRBV4-3 to TRBJ2-4; D perhaps matches TRBD2 (7 bases). Germline loops: CDR1 LGHNA, CDR2 YSLEER. The CDR3 is 17 residues long. V lost 0 bases, J lost 1 base, and 13 bases lay in between. The DNA for the CDR3 is TGCGCCAGCAGCCAAGATTCGGGGGGCGCGGCCAAAAACATTCAGTACTTC. Protein sequence: CASSQDSGGAAKNIQYF.

This sequence joins TRBV29-1 and TRBJ2-1; D perhaps matches TRBD2 (6 bases). Trimming left V 8 bases short and J 0 bases short, with 14 bases between. The CDR3 length is 14 residues. Germline V lookup: CDR1 SQVTM, CDR2 ANQGSEA. CDR3 sequence (DNA): TGCAGCACTCACGGAGGGAGCTCCTACAATGAGCAGTTCTTC. Its protein product is CSTHGGSSYNEQFF.

The gene calls are TRBV6-6 and TRBJ1-6; D remains unclear. Between the trimmed V and J ends, which lost 0 bases and 9 bases, there was a span of 15 bases. The CDR3 length is 16 residues. Looked up from germline, CDR1 is MNHNY and CDR2 is SVGAGI (reference sequence). The CDR3 DNA sequence: TGTGCCAGCAGTTACTCGCCAGGAAGAAGTGGTTCACCCCTCCACTTT. Its protein product is CASSYSPGRSGSPLHF.

V and J are TRBV23-1 and TRBJ1-5; D unresolved. TRBV23-1 falls under the ORF class, with uncertain function. Trimming shortened V by 4 bases and J by 4 bases, and 14 bases separated the two germline ends. This CDR3 is 15 amino acids long. This chain's CDR3 is CASSLARERNQPQHF. In DNA form, the CDR3 reads TGCGCCAGCAGTCTCGCCCGGGAGAGGAATCAGCCCCAGCATTTT.

This chain connects TRBV7-9 to TRBJ1-1, with 9 bases that match TRBD1. The CDR3 runs to 17 residues. J lost 0 bases, V lost 8 bases, and 13 bases had no gene match. The germline V gene has CDR1 SEHNR and CDR2 FQNEAQ (reference sequence). DNA for the CDR3: TGTGCCAGCGGGGACAGGGCGTACGGATACATGAACACTGAAGCTTTCTTT. Amino acids: CASGDRAYGYMNTEAFF.

The V call is TRBV30, the J call TRBJ1-2; possibly TRBD1 for D (6 bases). The CDR3 extends over 14 amino acids. Germline assignment: CDR1 GTSNPN and CDR2 SVGIG (reference sequence). Trimming removed 4 bases from V and 7 bases from J, with 19 bases in between. The CDR3 DNA is TGTGCCTGGAAACAGGGTCAGGGTTTGGGTGGCTACACCTTC. It codes for CAWKQGQGLGGYTF.

This rearrangement joins TRBV4-3 to TRBJ2-3, with D possibly being TRBD2 (5 bases). Germline assignment: CDR1 LGHNA and CDR2 YSLEER. This CDR3 has 18 residues. Trimming took 1 base from V and 0 from J, leaving 17 bases between them. The DNA for the CDR3 is TGCGCCAGCAGCCAAGTAGTTTCTCGAGCGGCTAGCACAGATACGCAGTATTTT. Protein product: CASSQVVSRAASTDTQYF.

V is TRBV5-4 and J is TRBJ2-1; D may be TRBD1 (6 bases). Trimming cost V 4 bases and J 5 bases, with 13 bases left between them. Germline V gives CDR1 SGHNT, CDR2 YYREEE (reference sequence). The CDR3 length is 14 residues. The CDR3 protein is CASSGGTRNNEQFF. CDR3 DNA sequence: TGTGCCAGCAGCGGGGGCACTAGAAACAATGAGCAGTTCTTC.

The chain is built from TRBV3-1 (or the pseudogene TRBV3-2) and TRBJ1-5; D remains ambiguous. Looked up from germline, CDR1 is LGHDT and CDR2 is YNNKEL (reference sequence). This CDR3 has 14 amino acids. Trimming removed 4 bases from V and 5 bases from J, with 12 bases in between. The CDR3 region is CASSPSRRDQPQHF. The CDR3 DNA reads as TGTGCCAGCAGCCCCTCTAGGAGGGATCAGCCCCAGCATTTT.

In DNA form, the CDR3 reads TGTGCCAGCAGCATGCCGACAGGTAACCAAGCTAACTATGGCTACACCTTC. It encodes CASSMPTGNQANYGYTF. The genes are TRBV7-9 and TRBJ1-2, with a weak D call TRBD1 (6 bases). The CDR3 covers 17 residues. Germline V CDR1 and CDR2: SEHNR, FQNEAQ (reference sequence). V dropped 5 bases and J dropped 0 bases, with 19 bases sitting between them.

The V and J genes are TRBV15 and TRBJ1-2, with 7 bases that match TRBD1. V lost 8 bases and J lost 4; bases outside the gene matches: 7. The length of the CDR3 is 13 residues. Germline V CDR1 and CDR2: LNHNV, YYDKDF (reference sequence). CDR3 DNA: TGTGCCACCCGGAGGGGACAGACCTATGGCTACACCTTC. Its protein product is CATRRGQTYGYTF.

This clone was seen only a few times. The CDR3 is CASSENWKGLGYGYTF. The DNA for the CDR3 is TGTGCCAGCAGTGAAAATTGGAAGGGGCTGGGTTATGGCTACACCTTC. The genes are TRBV6-1 and TRBJ1-2; D is possibly TRBD1 (5 bases). The CDR3 length is 16 residues. Germline-derived CDR1 and CDR2 are MNHNS and SASEGT. V lost 2 bases, J lost 5 bases, and 18 bases lay in between.

This sequence joins TRBV30 and TRBJ1-4; 7 bases fit TRBD1. The CDR3 contains 12 residues. CDR1 and CDR2 (germline): GTSNPN, SVGIG (reference sequence). V trimming: 8 bases; J trimming: 5 bases; junction bases outside the gene matches: 5. For the CDR3, the DNA is TGTGCCGGGGGACAGAAGAATGAAAAACTGTTTTTT. Translating it yields CAGGQKNEKLFF.

The chain couples TRBV9 to TRBJ1-3, with no clear D. Trimming shortened V by 0 bases and J by 4 bases, and 8 bases separated the two germline ends. The CDR3 consists of 14 residues. CDR1 and CDR2 (germline): SGDLS, YYNGEE. The CDR3 DNA follows: TGTGCCAGCAGCGTAGCCGGGTCCGGAAACACCATATATTTT. Residues: CASSVAGSGNTIYF. The variable domain in full, completed from reference TRBV9 and TRBJ1-3, reads DSGVTQTPKHLITATGQRVTLRCSPRSGDLSVYWYQQSLDQGLQFLIQYYNGEERAKGNILERFSAQQFPDLHSELNLSSLELGDSALYFCASSVAGSGNTIYFGEGSWLTVV.

The chain uses TRBV19 and TRBJ1-5; 8 bases fit TRBD1. After removal of 8 bases from V and 4 bases from J, the junction contained 13 bases not matched to a gene. The CDR3 contains 16 residues. CDR1 LNHDA and CDR2 SQIVND come from the germline V gene (reference sequence). CDR3 in amino acids: CASAPRTGGPNQPQHF. The CDR3 nucleotides are TGTGCCAGTGCCCCCCGCACAGGGGGACCTAATCAGCCCCAGCATTTT.

V is TRBV5-6 and J is TRBJ2-7; D is perhaps TRBD2 (5 bases). The CDR3 sequence is 16 residues long. Germline lookup yields CDR1 SGHDT and CDR2 YYEEEE. V was clipped by 2 bases and J by 0 bases, with 15 bases between them. DNA of the CDR3: TGTGCCAGCAGCTTTTATGGGCGACTAAGCTCCTACGAGCAGTACGTC. Encoded protein: CASSFYGRLSSYEQYV.

The chain combines TRBV18 with TRBJ1-5; TRBD1 aligns across 9 bases. This CDR3 contains 14 residues. With V trimmed by 4 bases and J by 7 bases, 5 bases remained unmatched. Germline V gives CDR1 KGHSH, CDR2 LQKENI. The CDR3 DNA is TGTGCCAGCTCACAAACAGGGGGCGAGCAGCCCCAGCATTTT. Encoded protein: CASSQTGGEQPQHF.

The chain links TRBV5-1 to TRBJ2-2; 10 bases fit TRBD2. V was pared by 3 bases and J by 6 bases, with 5 bases of the junction left unmatched. CDR3 size: 15 residues. Looked up from germline, CDR1 is SGHRS and CDR2 is YFSETQ. The CDR3 DNA sequence: TGCGCCAGCAGCTGGCCCCTAGCGGGGGCCGGGGAGCTGTTTTTT. Amino acid sequence: CASSWPLAGAGELFF.

V gene TRBV21-1 combines with J gene TRBJ1-5; TRBD1, the table's D call, was not compared with the DNA. TRBV21-1 is assigned pseudogene status. The CDR3 totals 18 residues. The DNA of the CDR3 is TGTGCCAGCAGCATCGACCGGGACACGGTTTATAGCAATCAGCCCCAGCATTTT. Protein: CASSIDRDTVYSNQPQHF.

This clone came up once. CDR3 protein: CASSLGSSYNEQFF. The CDR3 nucleotides are TGTGCCAGCAGTTTGGGGAGCTCCTACAATGAGCAGTTCTTC. V usage is TRBV27 and J usage is TRBJ2-1; possible D gene TRBD2, 5 bases. Germline V gene data show CDR1 as MNHEY and CDR2 as SMNVEV (reference sequence). The germline V and J ends were trimmed by 3 bases and 0 bases, with 6 bases remaining between them. There are 14 residues in the CDR3.

This clone was seen a single time. The CDR3 reads CASSTPSGGYQETQYF. In nucleotides, the CDR3 is TGTGCCAGCAGCACCCCTAGCGGGGGGTACCAAGAGACCCAGTACTTC. This chain uses TRBV21-1 with TRBJ2-5; the table's D call TRBD2 went unverified against the DNA. TRBV21-1 is designated a pseudogene. This CDR3 contains 16 residues.

This clone was detected only once. The V gene is TRBV11-2, the J gene TRBJ2-4, with TRBD2 identical over 9 bases. V trimming: 7 bases; J trimming: 6 bases; junction bases outside the gene matches: 4. The CDR3 length is 13 residues. Germline CDR1 reads SGHAT; CDR2 reads FQNNGV. For the CDR3, the DNA is TGTGCCAGCATGAATAGCGGGAGAAACATTCAGTACTTC. Its translation is CASMNSGRNIQYF. The full variable domain, with the rest looked up from reference TRBV11-2 and TRBJ2-4, is EAGVAQSPRYKIIEKRQSVAFWCNPISGHATLYWYQQILGQGPKLLIQFQNNGVVDDSQLPKDRFSAERLKGVDSTLKIQPAKLEDSAVYLCASMNSGRNIQYFGAGTRLSVL.

The chain carries TRBV15 and TRBJ2-1, with a tentative D call TRBD2 (6 bases). Germline V gene lookup returns CDR1 LNHNV and CDR2 YYDKDF (reference sequence). V gave up 5 bases and J gave up 7 bases, with 18 bases separating them. This CDR3 contains 15 residues. CDR3 sequence: CATSAGPGNRNEQFF. In DNA, the CDR3 is TGTGCCACCAGCGCGGGGCCGGGGAATCGGAATGAGCAGTTCTTC.

The V gene is TRBV12-3 or TRBV12-4, the J gene TRBJ1-1; D is unresolved. The V gene lost 8 bases and the J gene lost 11 bases, with 18 bases spanning the gap. The CDR3 is 12 amino acids. CDR3 loop: CASAFLVSFAFF. CDR3 nucleotides: TGTGCCAGCGCTTTTTTAGTGAGTTTTGCTTTCTTT.